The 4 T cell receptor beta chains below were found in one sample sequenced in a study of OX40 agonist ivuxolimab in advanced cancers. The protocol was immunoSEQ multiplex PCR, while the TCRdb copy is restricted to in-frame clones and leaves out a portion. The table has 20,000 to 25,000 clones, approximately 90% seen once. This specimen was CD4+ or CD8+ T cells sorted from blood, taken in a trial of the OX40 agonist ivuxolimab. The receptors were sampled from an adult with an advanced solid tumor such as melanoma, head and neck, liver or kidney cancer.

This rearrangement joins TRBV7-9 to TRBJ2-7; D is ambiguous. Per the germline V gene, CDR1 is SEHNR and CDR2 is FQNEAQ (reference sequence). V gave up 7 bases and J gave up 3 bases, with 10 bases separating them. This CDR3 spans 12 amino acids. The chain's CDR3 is CASTLKDYEQYF. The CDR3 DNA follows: TGTGCCAGCACCCTGAAGGACTACGAGCAGTACTTC.

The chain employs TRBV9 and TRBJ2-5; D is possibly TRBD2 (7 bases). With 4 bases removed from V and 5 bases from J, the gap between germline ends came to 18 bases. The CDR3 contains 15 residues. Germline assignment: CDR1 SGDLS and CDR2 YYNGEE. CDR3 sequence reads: CASSTRSGGGETQYF. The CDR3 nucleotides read TGTGCCAGCAGCACCCGTTCTGGCGGGGGCGAGACCCAGTACTTC.

CDR3 nucleotide sequence: TGTGCCAGCAGCTCCATAGGCATGAACACTGAAGCTTTCTTT. Encoded protein: CASSSIGMNTEAFF. The V and J genes are TRBV27 and TRBJ1-1; D not resolved. The CDR3 has 14 amino acids. V was trimmed by 6 bases and J by 0 bases, leaving 11 bases between them. Germline lookup yields CDR1 MNHEY and CDR2 SMNVEV (reference sequence).

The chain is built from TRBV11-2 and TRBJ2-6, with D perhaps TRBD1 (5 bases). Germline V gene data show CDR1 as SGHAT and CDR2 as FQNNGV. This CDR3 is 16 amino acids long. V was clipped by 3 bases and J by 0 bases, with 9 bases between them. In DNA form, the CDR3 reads TGTGCCAGCAGCTTGGGGCTGGGCTCTGGGGCCAACGTCCTGACTTTC. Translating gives CASSLGLGSGANVLTF.